This entry lists 7 T cell receptor beta chains sequenced from one sample in a study of a mutant IDH1 vaccine in newly diagnosed glioma. As to time point: week 5, during vaccination. What each vaccine dose contained was 300 ug of mutant IDH1 20-mer peptide, accompanied by topical imiquimod. Which antigens these TCRs recognize remains unknown. TCRdb's copy holds only in-frame clones and misses some; the assay was immunoSEQ multiplex PCR. The data show approximately 51,000 clones, around 80% seen once. This specimen consisted of PBMCs, obtained from a glioma patient whose treatment included an IDH1 peptide vaccine. These receptors all stem from a woman in her forties with glioma.

In this sample, this clone turned up a few times. The chain uses TRBV15 and TRBJ2-2; 14 nucleotides align to TRBD2. CDR1 is LNHNV and CDR2 is YYDKDF in the germline V gene (reference sequence). The CDR3 has 17 amino acids. The ends lost 4 bases at V and 5 bases at J; junction bases unmatched: 6. CDR3 loop: CATSTGLAGGGTGELFF. The CDR3 bases are TGTGCCACCAGCACTGGACTAGCGGGGGGTGGAACCGGGGAGCTGTTTTTT.

The CDR3 loop reads CASAPEGGLRGYTF. The CDR3 region has the DNA TGTGCTAGTGCCCCCGAAGGTGGCCTCCGGGGCTACACCTTC. V usage is TRBV12-5 and J usage is TRBJ1-2, with no clear D. The CDR3 covers 14 residues. Trimming removed 7 bases from V and 8 bases from J, with 20 bases in between. Per the germline V gene, CDR1 is LGHNT and CDR2 is FRNRAP.

This clone occurred once. This rearrangement joins TRBV12-5 to TRBJ1-2, with D possibly TRBD1 on 5 matching bases. Trimming left V 3 bases short and J 3 bases short, with 11 bases between. Germline CDR1 reads LGHNT; CDR2 reads FRNRAP. This CDR3 is built from 14 residues. The CDR3 is CASGFTGGDYGYTF. The CDR3 nucleotides are TGTGCTAGTGGTTTCACGGGGGGTGACTATGGCTACACCTTC. The variable domain in full, completed from reference TRBV12-5 and TRBJ1-2, reads DARVTQTPRHKVTEMGQEVTMRCQPILGHNTVFWYRQTMMQGLELLAYFRNRAPLDDSGMPKDRFSAEMPDATLATLKIQPSEPRDSAVYFCASGFTGGDYGYTFGSGTRLTVV.

CDR3 bases: TGTGCCAGCAGCTCCCAGGGGGCGCATTCACCCCTCCACTTT. Its protein is CASSSQGAHSPLHF. The chain carries TRBV13 and TRBJ1-6; TRBD1 matches 8 bases. Germline V CDR1 and CDR2: PRHDT, FYEKMQ (reference sequence). The CDR3 spans 14 residues. V was clipped by 4 bases and J by 8 bases; unmatched bases: 4.

The genes are TRBV30 and TRBJ2-2, with D uncertain. The germline V and J ends were trimmed by 0 bases and 6 bases, with 14 bases remaining between them. The germline CDR1 and CDR2 sequences are GTSNPN and SVGIG (reference sequence). CDR3 size: 15 residues. CDR3 coding DNA: TGTGCCTGGAGTGTACAACAACTCTTGGCCGGGGAGCTGTTTTTT. This gives the protein CAWSVQQLLAGELFF.

The rearrangement uses TRBV18 and TRBJ1-1; D is unclear. The germline CDR1 and CDR2 sequences are KGHSH and LQKENI. Trimming took off 5 bases at V and 2 bases at J, with 18 bases between the two ends. The CDR3 has 16 amino acids. The CDR3 sequence is CASSFFSGLTNTEAFF. The CDR3 DNA reads TGTGCCAGCTCATTTTTTTCGGGGTTAACTAACACTGAAGCTTTCTTT.

The chain is built from TRBV10-3 and TRBJ2-7; a weak D match, TRBD1 (6 bases). The CDR3 totals 14 residues. The ends were cut back, 4 bases at V and 1 base at J, with 11 bases in the middle. CDR1 and CDR2 from the germline V gene are ENHRY and SYGVKD. CDR3 amino acids: CAISGRGFSYEQYF. The CDR3 coding sequence is TGTGCCATCAGTGGCAGGGGATTTTCCTACGAGCAGTACTTC.